This T cell receptor beta chain was retrieved from a study of a mutant IDH1 vaccine in newly diagnosed glioma. Study at large: Patients' prior therapy spanned radiotherapy, temozolomide, or both; most underwent both. Study findings and constraints: Variations in leading peripheral T cell clonotypes appeared to have no connection with pseudoprogression.

The CDR3 runs 11 residues. The germline CDR1 and CDR2 sequences are SGHTA and FQGNSA. Trimming removed 5 bases at V and 0 bases at J, with 2 bases between. For this clone: What it binds is unknown.

The data were produced by immunoSEQ multiplex PCR, yet TCRdb's version contains in-frame clones alone and is incomplete. In the table there are 20,000 to 25,000 clones, 89% of which are singletons. Time point of the sample: week 11, during vaccination. In the vaccine, a single dose held 300 ug of the mutant IDH1 20-mer peptide, along with topical imiquimod. Every donor had a new WHO grade 3 or 4 astrocytoma that was IDH1-mutant, with loss of nuclear ATRX. The rearrangement uses TRBV7-2 and TRBJ2-7; no reliable D call. The sequencing used PBMCs, collected from a glioma patient whose treatment included an IDH1 peptide vaccine. The sequence was collected from a woman aged 40 to 50 with glioma. CDR3 in amino acids: CASSLSYEQYF. The CDR3 DNA follows: TGTGCCAGCAGCCTCTCCTACGAGCAGTACTTC.